This TCR beta chain came from a study of T cells in Graves' hyperthyroidism and ophthalmopathy. The source material, RNA transcripts, was used to amplify TCR beta CDR3 regions. RT-PCR in the first round (using the HTBI primer set) targeted the TCR CDR3. TCRdb reprocessed the multiplex PCR reads with MiXCR, giving one entry per CDR3 protein. The sample lists 500,000 or so distinct CDR3 sequences; about 16% were seen once. Study-wide results and limits: Most clonotypes expanded in the thyroid (above 0.001) were also present in blood.

The CDR3 runs to 14 residues. The germline CDR1 and CDR2 sequences are MNHEY and SVGAGI. Losses at the gene ends were 0 bases for V and 8 bases for J; bases not matched to a gene: 6. On this clonotype: Its antigen is undetermined.

Specimen: blood. The TCR sequence derives from a woman aged 25 to 39 with Graves' ophthalmopathy. The chain recombines TRBV6-5 with TRBJ1-1, with 7 bases lining up with TRBD1. CDR3: CASSYSNRGGEAFF. CDR3 DNA: TGTGCCAGCAGTTACTCCAACAGGGGTGGGGAAGCTTTCTTT.